The rows below give T cell receptor beta chains drawn from one sample of a study of regulatory T cells in long-lasting Graves disease. TCRdb ran MiXCR on the multiplex PCR reads and lists one entry per CDR3 protein. There are approximately 540,000 distinct CDR3 sequences in the sample; 12% occur only once, and roughly 9.3% lies in the top ten. Separately, the same data were catalogued under a study of T cells in Graves' hyperthyroidism and ophthalmopathy.

This sample comprised peripheral blood mononuclear cells (PBMCs), obtained at new diagnosis, from a patient treated with antithyroid drugs. The receptor set was obtained from a woman between 25 and 40 years old with Graves disease. CDR3s include the opening cysteine and the closing phenylalanine or tryptophan. The D gene is left open where the match is weak. Expanded clones are given a class, and other clones once, few, many or no size at all.

cdr3_nt: TGTGCCAGCAGCTTATACGATATGACAGGAGCGATAGACACCATATATTTT
cdr3_aa: CASSLYDMTGAIDTIYF
v_call: TRBV5-6
clone_size: few
cdr3_length: 17
j_call: TRBJ1-3
d_call: .

cdr3_nt: TGTGCCAGCAGCTTAGGACCTAGCGGCTCCTACAATGAGCAGTTCTTC
cdr3_aa: CASSLGPSGSYNEQFF
v_call: TRBV5-1
clone_size: many
cdr3_length: 16
j_call: TRBJ2-1
d_call: TRBD2

cdr3_nt: TGCAGTGCTAAACCCAGGGCTTATAATTCACCCCTCCACTTT
cdr3_aa: CSAKPRAYNSPLHF
v_call: TRBV20-1
clone_size: many
cdr3_length: 14
j_call: TRBJ1-6
d_call: .

cdr3_nt: TGCGCCAGCAGTCGTCCCCCCTATGGCTACACCTTC
cdr3_aa: CASSRPPYGYTF
v_call: TRBV5-1
clone_size: .
cdr3_length: 12
j_call: TRBJ1-2
d_call: .

cdr3_nt: TGTGCCAGCAGCTTAGGGGGACTAGCGAATACGTGGGAGCTGTTTTTT
cdr3_aa: CASSLGGLANTWELFF
v_call: TRBV11-2
clone_size: many
cdr3_length: 16
j_call: TRBJ2-2
d_call: TRBD2

cdr3_nt: TGCAGTGCTCCGTCAGGGCATCGCGGCACTGAAGCTTTCTTT
cdr3_aa: CSAPSGHRGTEAFF
v_call: TRBV20-1
clone_size: few
cdr3_length: 14
j_call: TRBJ1-1
d_call: .

cdr3_nt: TGCAGTGCCGCATACACCGGGGAGCTGTTTTTT
cdr3_aa: CSAAYTGELFF
v_call: TRBV20-1
clone_size: few
cdr3_length: 11
j_call: TRBJ2-2
d_call: .

cdr3_nt: TGTGCCAGCAGCCATCTGCGGTTGACTAGCGGGAGGGGTAGTTACGAGCAGTACTTC
cdr3_aa: CASSHLRLTSGRGSYEQYF
v_call: TRBV11-2
clone_size: many
cdr3_length: 19
j_call: TRBJ2-7
d_call: TRBD2

cdr3_nt: TGTGCCTGGAAGGGGCGGAATCAAGAGACCCAGTACTTC
cdr3_aa: CAWKGRNQETQYF
v_call: TRBV30
clone_size: many
cdr3_length: 13
j_call: TRBJ2-5
d_call: .

cdr3_nt: TGTGCCAGCAGCTTAGGTCCAGCGGGAGGCAAAAACATTCAGTACTTC
cdr3_aa: CASSLGPAGGKNIQYF
v_call: TRBV7-8
clone_size: .
cdr3_length: 16
j_call: TRBJ2-4
d_call: TRBD2

cdr3_nt: TGTGCCAGCGCGACTGCGCCCTCCGAGCAGTACTTC
cdr3_aa: CASATAPSEQYF
v_call: TRBV28
clone_size: .
cdr3_length: 12
j_call: TRBJ2-7
d_call: .

cdr3_nt: TGTGCCAGCAGTTATTCGGACAGGGTCAACTTCTATGGCTACACCTTC
cdr3_aa: CASSYSDRVNFYGYTF
v_call: TRBV6-5
clone_size: few
cdr3_length: 16
j_call: TRBJ1-2
d_call: TRBD1

cdr3_nt: TGTGCCAGCAGTTACTTGGCGGGGTATGGCTACACCTTC
cdr3_aa: CASSYLAGYGYTF
v_call: TRBV6-2/TRBV6-3
clone_size: few
cdr3_length: 13
j_call: TRBJ1-2
d_call: .

cdr3_nt: TGTGCCAGTAGTGCCACTTTTATCACCGTCTCTGGAAACACCATATATTTT
cdr3_aa: CASSATFITVSGNTIYF
v_call: TRBV19
clone_size: once
cdr3_length: 17
j_call: TRBJ1-3
d_call: .

cdr3_nt: TGTGCCTGGCTCAGATGGGATGGCTACACCTTC
cdr3_aa: CAWLRWDGYTF
v_call: TRBV30
clone_size: once
cdr3_length: 11
j_call: TRBJ1-2
d_call: .

cdr3_nt: TGTGCCAGCAGGCTTAGCGGGAGGGATACGCAGTATTTT
cdr3_aa: CASRLSGRDTQYF
v_call: TRBV12-3/TRBV12-4
clone_size: many
cdr3_length: 13
j_call: TRBJ2-3
d_call: TRBD2

cdr3_nt: TGTGCCAGCAGTGGACTAGCGGGTGTCGGGGAGCAGTTCTTC
cdr3_aa: CASSGLAGVGEQFF
v_call: TRBV7-3
clone_size: many
cdr3_length: 14
j_call: TRBJ2-1
d_call: TRBD2

cdr3_nt: TGTGCCAGCAGCTCCCTGGCAGGGGGCACTGAAGCTTTCTTT
cdr3_aa: CASSSLAGGTEAFF
v_call: TRBV13
clone_size: many
cdr3_length: 14
j_call: TRBJ1-1
d_call: TRBD1

cdr3_nt: TGTGCCAGCTCACCGCAGGGGGCGAGCAATCAGCCCCAGCATTTT
cdr3_aa: CASSPQGASNQPQHF
v_call: TRBV18
clone_size: .
cdr3_length: 15
j_call: TRBJ1-5
d_call: TRBD1

cdr3_nt: TGTGCCAGCAGCTACGGGACTGGCTACGAGCAGTACTTC
cdr3_aa: CASSYGTGYEQYF
v_call: TRBV7-2
clone_size: many
cdr3_length: 13
j_call: TRBJ2-7
d_call: .

cdr3_nt: TGTGCCAGCAGCTTCCGGGTTCAACCCACCGGGGAGCTGTTTTTT
cdr3_aa: CASSFRVQPTGELFF
v_call: TRBV13
clone_size: few
cdr3_length: 15
j_call: TRBJ2-2
d_call: .

cdr3_nt: TGTGCCAGCAGTGAAGCGCCGCGCCTCTCTGGAAACACCATATATTTT
cdr3_aa: CASSEAPRLSGNTIYF
v_call: TRBV2
clone_size: many
cdr3_length: 16
j_call: TRBJ1-3
d_call: .

cdr3_nt: TGCAGCGTTGAAGAGATAGCGACTAGCACAGATACGCAGTATTTT
cdr3_aa: CSVEEIATSTDTQYF
v_call: TRBV29-1
clone_size: many
cdr3_length: 15
j_call: TRBJ2-3
d_call: .

cdr3_nt: TGTGCCAGCAGCACCGGACTGACCGGGGAGCTGTTTTTT
cdr3_aa: CASSTGLTGELFF
v_call: TRBV7-9
clone_size: many
cdr3_length: 13
j_call: TRBJ2-2
d_call: .